Listed here is a single TCR beta chain. Its matching antigen is unknown. The data were taken from a study of T cell responses to AZD1222 COVID-19 vaccine. The study, taken as a whole, reports: Reportedly, close to half of spike-specific TCRs are directed against unmutated variant regions. Two AZD1222 administrations were followed by greater Spike-specific TCR breadth and depth.

TCRdb's table, derived via immunoSEQ multiplex PCR, lists solely in-frame clones and lacks some. Of 89,000 or so clones listed, around 93% were seen once; the top ten hold 25% to 30%. Trimming cost V 4 bases and J 4 bases, with 15 bases left between them. CDR3 length: 15 residues. The germline CDR1 and CDR2 sequences are SNHLY and FYNNEI. The V and J genes are TRBV2 and TRBJ2-3; perhaps TRBD1 as D (6 bases). This TCR was recovered from an adult who received the AZD1222 COVID-19 vaccine. The sequencing here drew on peripheral blood, taken 28 days after the second AZD1222 dose. The CDR3 protein is CASSVEQGIADTQYF. The CDR3 DNA sequence: TGTGCCAGCAGTGTCGAACAGGGAATCGCAGATACGCAGTATTTT.